A selection of T cell receptor beta chains follows, all from one sample in a study of early T cells in non-severe SARS-CoV-2 infection. TCRdb passed the 5' RACE reads through MiXCR, listing each CDR3 protein once. The table lists around 67,000 distinct CDR3 sequences, more than 9.5% of them singletons, with roughly 5.8% in the top ten. Source: whole blood, taken at baseline. The receptors were sampled from an adult who was a healthcare worker with PCR-confirmed SARS-CoV-2 infection or an uninfected control (not recorded which). Each CDR3 is given with its conserved first and last residue. D genes are given only for firm matches.

J gene | V gene | D gene | CDR3 length | CDR3 protein
TRBJ2-1 | TRBV7-2 | NA | 14 | CASSLARLVGEQFF
TRBJ2-6 | TRBV4-2 | NA | 17 | CASSQDLVNSGANVLTF
TRBJ1-1 | TRBV29-1 | NA | 13 | CSVSDGRSDEAFF
TRBJ2-3 | TRBV7-2 | NA | 15 | CASSLVAGSTDTQYF
TRBJ1-5 | TRBV15 | NA | 14 | CATSRDVGNQPQHF
TRBJ2-1 | TRBV10-3 | TRBD2 | 17 | CAISEASGVSSYNEQFF
TRBJ1-5 | TRBV27 | NA | 13 | CATAGGNDQPQHF
TRBJ1-1 | TRBV5-1 | TRBD1 | 17 | CASSPQGWRGGGTEAFF
TRBJ2-3 | TRBV24-1 | NA | 16 | CATSDWDITHPDTQYF
TRBJ2-7 | TRBV12-3/TRBV12-4 | NA | 13 | CASSLRQADEQYF
TRBJ2-3 | TRBV6-5 | NA | 16 | CASSYWPGRGTDTQYF
TRBJ2-1 | TRBV29-1 | NA | 11 | CSVDRDNEQFF
TRBJ2-7 | TRBV5-1 | NA | 15 | CASRTGWEKLHEQYF
TRBJ2-3 | TRBV19 | NA | 17 | CASTSARTSSSTDTQYF
TRBJ2-1 | TRBV12-3/TRBV12-4 | NA | 11 | CASGYYNEQFF
TRBJ2-2 | TRBV7-6 | NA | 15 | CASSLRRSPLGELFF
TRBJ2-3 | TRBV19 | NA | 15 | CASSTDPPNTDTQYF
TRBJ2-5 | TRBV7-9 | NA | 15 | CASIKPQGRNETQYF
TRBJ1-1 | TRBV3-1 | NA | 15 | CASSQGGRRVTEAFF
TRBJ2-5 | TRBV29-1 | NA | 13 | CSVEDLGQAAQYF
TRBJ2-3 | TRBV24-1 | NA | 16 | CATSDPGGETTDTQYF
TRBJ2-7 | TRBV7-7 | TRBD1 | 14 | CASSPAGQGYEQYF
TRBJ1-2 | TRBV25-1 | NA | 14 | CASSEGGGSRSYTF
TRBJ2-3 | TRBV20-1 | NA | 11 | CSADRTDTQYF
TRBJ2-1 | TRBV9 | NA | 16 | CASSVGPGVSYNEQFF
TRBJ2-2 | TRBV7-8 | NA | 17 | CASSLVSPQENTGELFF
TRBJ2-3 | TRBV2 | NA | 14 | CASAAFREGDTQYF
TRBJ1-5 | TRBV12-3/TRBV12-4 | NA | 18 | CASSFYPEILTSNQPQHF
TRBJ2-5 | TRBV10-3 | TRBD1 | 13 | CAIRDRAQETQYF
TRBJ2-1 | TRBV25-1 | NA | 14 | CASSESLTEDEQFF
TRBJ1-1 | TRBV6-6 | TRBD1 | 14 | CASNQQGADTEAFF
TRBJ2-4 | TRBV6-1 | NA | 14 | CASSEGLAKNIQYF
TRBJ2-3 | TRBV5-6 | TRBD1 | 15 | CASSHNRGGTDTQYF
TRBJ2-3 | TRBV2 | TRBD2 | 15 | CASSGAGVSTDTQYF